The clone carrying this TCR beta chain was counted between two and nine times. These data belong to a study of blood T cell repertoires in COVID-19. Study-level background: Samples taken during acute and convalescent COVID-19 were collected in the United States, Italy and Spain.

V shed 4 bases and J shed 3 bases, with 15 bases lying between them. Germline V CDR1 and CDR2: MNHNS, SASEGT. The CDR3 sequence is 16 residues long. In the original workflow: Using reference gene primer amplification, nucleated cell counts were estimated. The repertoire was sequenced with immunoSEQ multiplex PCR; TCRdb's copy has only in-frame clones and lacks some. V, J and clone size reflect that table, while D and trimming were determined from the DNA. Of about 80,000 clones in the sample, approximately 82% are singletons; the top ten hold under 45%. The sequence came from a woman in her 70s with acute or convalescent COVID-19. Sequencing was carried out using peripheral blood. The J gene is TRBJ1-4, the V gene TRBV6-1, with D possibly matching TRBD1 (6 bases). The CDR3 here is CASSVLRGKANEKLFF. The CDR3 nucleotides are TGTGCCAGCAGTGTGTTGAGGGGGAAGGCTAATGAAAAACTGTTTTTT.